This T cell receptor beta chain emerged from a study of T-cell reconstitution after alpha-beta-depleted transplantation in children. The V gene end was trimmed by 2 bases and the J gene end by 3 bases; junction bases not matched to a gene: 0. The germline gives CDR1 MNHNS, CDR2 SASEGT. The CDR3 covers 15 residues. This clonotype was seen a handful of times. The authors prepared the TCRbeta library with unique molecular identifiers. From the PCR reads, TCRdb called clonotypes with MiXCR, one entry per CDR3 protein. The sample contains approximately 340,000 distinct CDR3 sequences, 10% of which appear only once.

This material consisted of PBMCs from the stem cell graft donor, taken from the stem cell graft. This sequence joins TRBV6-1 and TRBJ1-6; 8 bases map to TRBD1. The clonotype originates from a human donor who donated a stem cell graft to a child with acute lymphoblastic leukemia. The CDR3 reads CASSETGGYNSPLHF. CDR3 sequence (DNA): TGTGCCAGCAGTGAAACAGGGGGCTATAATTCACCCCTCCACTTT.